This is a list of T cell receptor beta chains from one sample in a study of Ad26.COV2.S vaccination and SARS-CoV-2 variants. Clones were sequenced by immunoSEQ multiplex PCR, and TCRdb holds only the in-frame ones, with some missing. The table includes about 350,000 clones, around 89% detected once. Source: peripheral blood, taken in a trial of Ad26.COV2.S vaccine versus placebo. The source of these receptors is a person between 18 and 65 years old who received the Ad26.COV2.S COVID-19 vaccine or a placebo. Each CDR3 is given with its conserved first and last residue. Each record gives: clone size, D gene, J gene, V gene, CDR3 protein, CDR3 DNA. D genes are given only for firm matches. Not every row has a clone size; where given, it reads once, few, many or a size class.

size: -; D: -; J: TRBJ2-1; V: TRBV7-2; CDR3: CASSFQGLYEQFF; DNA: TGTGCCAGCAGCTTTCAGGGGCTTTATGAGCAGTTCTTC
size: -; D: TRBD1; J: TRBJ2-7; V: TRBV7-2; CDR3: CASSSQQGTEQYF; DNA: TGTGCCAGCAGCTCCCAACAGGGGACCGAGCAGTACTTC
size: -; D: TRBD2; J: TRBJ2-7; V: TRBV14; CDR3: CASSQLLAGAEQYF; DNA: TGTGCCAGCAGCCAATTACTAGCGGGAGCCGAGCAGTACTTC
size: -; D: -; J: TRBJ1-1; V: TRBV6-5; CDR3: CASRAYSTEAFF; DNA: TGTGCCAGCAGGGCCTATAGCACTGAAGCTTTCTTT
size: -; D: TRBD1; J: TRBJ1-2; V: TRBV27; CDR3: CASSSGQGNRYGYTF; DNA: TGTGCCAGCAGTTCGGGACAGGGGAATCGCTATGGCTACACCTTC
size: -; D: TRBD2; J: TRBJ2-1; V: TRBV19; CDR3: CASSMGLAVTYNEQFF; DNA: TGTGCCAGTAGTATGGGACTAGCGGTAACCTACAATGAGCAGTTCTTC
size: -; D: -; J: TRBJ1-4; V: TRBV4-3; CDR3: CASSPTATNEKLFF; DNA: TGCGCCAGCAGCCCAACCGCAACTAATGAAAAACTGTTTTTT
size: -; D: TRBD1; J: TRBJ1-2; V: TRBV19; CDR3: CASRTQGAPGYTF; DNA: TGTGCCAGCCGAACGCAGGGGGCGCCTGGCTACACCTTC
size: once; D: -; J: TRBJ2-1; V: TRBV3-1/TRBV3-2; CDR3: CASSQVRTSLSNEQFF; DNA: TGTGCCAGCAGCCAAGTAAGGACTTCCTTGTCGAATGAGCAGTTCTTC
size: -; D: -; J: TRBJ2-1; V: TRBV6-5; CDR3: CASSSPSNEQFF; DNA: TGTGCCAGCAGTTCCCCGTCTAATGAGCAGTTCTTC
size: -; D: -; J: TRBJ1-6; V: TRBV6-5; CDR3: CASAEGNSPLHF; DNA: TGTGCCAGCGCAGAGGGTAATTCACCCCTCCACTTT
size: -; D: TRBD1; J: TRBJ2-7; V: TRBV2; CDR3: CASSADRFYEQYF; DNA: TGTGCCAGCAGTGCGGACAGGTTTTACGAGCAGTACTTC
size: -; D: -; J: TRBJ2-6; V: TRBV5-1; CDR3: CASSLAGPFGSGANVLTF; DNA: TGCGCCAGCAGCTTAGCCGGACCGTTCGGGTCTGGGGCCAACGTCCTGACTTTC
size: -; D: -; J: TRBJ1-4; V: TRBV18; CDR3: CASSPGGQANEKLFF; DNA: TGTGCCAGCTCTCCCGGGGGACAAGCTAATGAAAAACTGTTTTTT
size: -; D: TRBD2; J: TRBJ2-7; V: TRBV4-3; CDR3: CASSQRLSGGSAYEQYF; DNA: TGCGCCAGCAGCCAACGTCTTAGCGGGGGGTCCGCCTACGAGCAGTACTTC
size: once; D: -; J: TRBJ1-1; V: TRBV5-5; CDR3: CASSLVRDTEAFF; DNA: TGTGCCAGCAGCTTGGTTCGAGACACTGAAGCTTTCTTT
size: -; D: -; J: TRBJ1-1; V: TRBV6-1; CDR3: CASSEEVRYLAFF; DNA: TGTGCCAGCAGTGAAGAGGTCAGGTATCTGGCTTTCTTT
size: -; D: -; J: TRBJ1-5; V: TRBV6-5; CDR3: CASSISGDSNQPQHF; DNA: TGTGCCAGCAGTATATCAGGAGATAGCAATCAGCCCCAGCATTTT
size: -; D: -; J: TRBJ1-1; V: TRBV4-1; CDR3: CASSQVQGRNTEAFF; DNA: TGCGCCAGCAGCCAAGTTCAGGGGAGGAACACTGAAGCTTTCTTT
size: -; D: TRBD1; J: TRBJ2-1; V: TRBV7-9; CDR3: CASSAGGDLNEQFF; DNA: TGTGCCAGCAGTGCAGGGGGCGACTTAAATGAGCAGTTCTTC
size: once; D: TRBD1; J: TRBJ1-2; V: TRBV19; CDR3: CASSFETGQHQYGYTF; DNA: TGTGCCAGTAGTTTCGAGACAGGGCAACATCAGTATGGCTACACCTTC
size: -; D: -; J: TRBJ2-2; V: TRBV5-1; CDR3: CASSLGVDTGELFF; DNA: TGCGCCAGCAGCTTGGGCGTTGACACCGGGGAGCTGTTTTTT
size: -; D: TRBD1; J: TRBJ1-2; V: TRBV3-1/TRBV3-2; CDR3: CASSQDGTGRVYGYTF; DNA: TGTGCCAGCAGCCAAGACGGGACAGGGAGAGTCTATGGCTACACCTTC
size: -; D: TRBD2; J: TRBJ2-3; V: TRBV6-1; CDR3: CASSGTSGGINFHTQYF; DNA: TGTGCCAGCAGTGGGACTAGCGGGGGCATAAATTTTCATACGCAGTATTTT
size: -; D: -; J: TRBJ1-5; V: TRBV5-1; CDR3: CASSLDGMNNQPQHF; DNA: TGCGCCAGCAGCTTGGACGGAATGAACAATCAGCCCCAGCATTTT
size: -; D: -; J: TRBJ1-3; V: TRBV19; CDR3: CASIGWSTNTIYF; DNA: TGTGCCAGTATTGGGTGGAGCACCAACACCATATATTTT
size: -; D: -; J: TRBJ2-7; V: TRBV5-1; CDR3: CASRRGISSYEQYF; DNA: TGCGCCAGCCGGCGGGGAATAAGCTCCTACGAGCAGTACTTC
size: once; D: -; J: TRBJ2-7; V: TRBV5-6; CDR3: CASSLNGEQYF; DNA: TGTGCCAGCAGCTTGAATGGCGAGCAGTACTTC
size: -; D: TRBD1; J: TRBJ1-4; V: TRBV7-9; CDR3: CASSRYTGGSNEKLFF; DNA: TGTGCCAGCAGCCGGTACACAGGGGGTTCTAATGAAAAACTGTTTTTT
size: -; D: -; J: TRBJ1-1; V: TRBV7-9; CDR3: CASSLEPTGKNTEAFF; DNA: TGTGCCAGCAGCTTAGAACCCACAGGAAAGAACACTGAAGCTTTCTTT
size: -; D: TRBD1; J: TRBJ1-2; V: TRBV10-3; CDR3: CAISESVIRDSSFGYTF; DNA: TGTGCCATCAGTGAGTCGGTCATAAGGGACAGCAGCTTTGGCTACACCTTC
size: -; D: -; J: TRBJ2-5; V: TRBV7-9; CDR3: CASSVGTTVYQETQYF; DNA: TGTGCCAGCAGCGTAGGGACAACCGTGTACCAAGAGACCCAGTACTTC
size: -; D: TRBD1; J: TRBJ2-5; V: TRBV30; CDR3: CAWSRGQEQETQYF; DNA: TGTGCCTGGAGTAGGGGGCAGGAGCAAGAGACCCAGTACTTC
size: -; D: TRBD1; J: TRBJ1-1; V: TRBV19; CDR3: CASSIGSTGTGSLITEAFF; DNA: TGTGCCAGTAGTATTGGATCGACCGGGACAGGGTCTTTAATTACTGAAGCTTTCTTT
size: -; D: -; J: TRBJ2-7; V: TRBV2; CDR3: CASSGSYEQYF; DNA: TGTGCCAGCAGTGGGAGCTACGAGCAGTACTTC
size: -; D: TRBD2; J: TRBJ2-1; V: TRBV28; CDR3: CASSLVSGRARDEQFF; DNA: TGTGCCAGCAGTTTGGTGAGCGGGAGGGCCAGGGATGAGCAGTTCTTC
size: -; D: TRBD1; J: TRBJ2-7; V: TRBV29-1; CDR3: CSVEGQEDEQYF; DNA: TGCAGCGTTGAGGGACAGGAGGACGAGCAGTACTTC
size: -; D: -; J: TRBJ1-2; V: TRBV19; CDR3: CASSFSRGYTF; DNA: TGTGCCAGTTCCTTCTCGAGAGGCTACACCTTC
size: -; D: TRBD2; J: TRBJ2-1; V: TRBV4-2; CDR3: CASSQARGGSYNEQFF; DNA: TGTGCCAGCAGCCAGGCGCGGGGGGGCTCCTACAATGAGCAGTTCTTC
size: -; D: -; J: TRBJ1-1; V: TRBV11-2; CDR3: CASSGRYRVAEAFF; DNA: TGTGCCAGCAGCGGGCGATACAGGGTTGCTGAAGCTTTCTTT
size: -; D: TRBD2; J: TRBJ2-1; V: TRBV3-1/TRBV3-2; CDR3: CASSQGLAGIYNEQFF; DNA: TGTGCCAGCAGCCAAGGTTTAGCGGGAATCTACAATGAGCAGTTCTTC
size: -; D: TRBD1; J: TRBJ1-2; V: TRBV4-1; CDR3: CASSQGRDRFHYGYTF; DNA: TGCGCCAGCAGCCAAGGTCGGGACAGATTTCACTATGGCTACACCTTC
size: -; D: -; J: TRBJ2-2; V: TRBV28; CDR3: CASRSGSIGELFF; DNA: TGTGCCAGCAGGTCTGGGTCGATCGGGGAGCTGTTTTTT
size: once; D: -; J: TRBJ1-3; V: TRBV19; CDR3: CASTLKTLNGNTIYF; DNA: TGTGCCAGTACCCTAAAGACCCTCAACGGAAACACCATATATTTT
size: -; D: -; J: TRBJ1-1; V: TRBV11-2; CDR3: CASSLETQNTEAFF; DNA: TGTGCCAGCAGCTTAGAAACACAGAACACTGAAGCTTTCTTT
size: -; D: TRBD2; J: TRBJ2-3; V: TRBV5-1; CDR3: CASSWRAGANTDTQYF; DNA: TGCGCCAGCAGCTGGAGAGCGGGAGCGAACACAGATACGCAGTATTTT
size: -; D: TRBD1; J: TRBJ2-7; V: TRBV19; CDR3: CASSATGQGDYEQYF; DNA: TGTGCCAGTAGTGCTACGGGACAGGGGGATTACGAGCAGTACTTC
size: -; D: -; J: TRBJ2-1; V: TRBV27; CDR3: CASRNKGNHEQFF; DNA: TGTGCCAGCAGAAATAAGGGTAACCATGAGCAGTTCTTC
size: -; D: -; J: TRBJ2-2; V: TRBV12-3/TRBV12-4; CDR3: CASRGLDTGELFF; DNA: TGTGCCAGCAGAGGACTCGACACCGGGGAGCTGTTTTTT
size: -; D: -; J: TRBJ2-3; V: TRBV7-3; CDR3: CASSLTPAGTTDTQYF; DNA: TGTGCCAGCAGCTTAACGCCGGCGGGGACCACAGATACGCAGTATTTT